The 29 T cell receptor beta chains given below trace back to one sample, sequenced in a study of cytomegalovirus exposure and HLA in healthy donors. Primers included in the PCR were 60 Vbeta and 13 Jbeta primers. Measured with immunoSEQ multiplex PCR; TCRdb has only the in-frame clones, and not every one. The table has under 140,000 clones, roughly 86% seen once. Sequenced sample: PBMCs. The receptor set was obtained from a man in his forties in good health and CMV-seronegative.

The V gene is TRBV27, the J gene TRBJ2-5; TRBD2 matches at 7 bases. In germline, CDR1 is MNHEY, CDR2 SMNVEV (reference sequence). V trimming: 10 bases; J trimming: 1 base; junction bases outside the gene matches: 3. The CDR3 consists of 12 residues. The DNA of the CDR3 is TGTGCCACCGGGAGGCTCCAAGAGACCCAGTACTTC. It encodes CATGRLQETQYF.

The chain uses TRBV14 and TRBJ1-1, with 8 bases that match TRBD1. J was trimmed by 0 bases and V by 2 bases; bases with no gene match: 2. CDR1 SGHDN and CDR2 FVKESK come from the germline V gene. The CDR3 has 15 amino acids. Here the CDR3 reads CASSQRTGMNTEAFF. DNA of the CDR3: TGTGCCAGCAGCCAACGGACAGGGATGAACACTGAAGCTTTCTTT.

The chain links TRBV4-1 to TRBJ1-1; D unresolved. Germline CDR1 and CDR2: MGHRA and YSYEKL. The CDR3 length is 16 residues. The V and J ends lost 0 bases and 0 bases respectively, with 11 bases between them. The CDR3 DNA follows: TGCGCCAGCAGCCAAGAGGAGGGCCCTATGAACACTGAAGCTTTCTTT. This translates into CASSQEEGPMNTEAFF.

CDR3 sequence (DNA): TGTGCCAGCAGCTGGGACAGGACACCCACAGATACGCAGTATTTT. Translation: CASSWDRTPTDTQYF. The chain is built from TRBV7-6 and TRBJ2-3, with 8 positions matching TRBD1. The CDR3 has 15 residues. The germline CDR1 and CDR2 sequences are SGHVS and FNYEAQ. After removal of 4 bases from V and 2 bases from J, the junction contained 5 bases not matched to a gene.

The V and J genes are TRBV15 and TRBJ2-3, with D perhaps TRBD2 (6 bases). Germline V gene lookup returns CDR1 LNHNV and CDR2 YYDKDF (reference sequence). The CDR3 runs to 15 residues. Trimming left V 1 base short and J 2 bases short, with 10 bases between. The CDR3 coding sequence is TGTGCCACCAGCAGAGCCCCGGGAGACACAGATACGCAGTATTTT. Translated: CATSRAPGDTDTQYF.

This chain uses TRBV6-5 with TRBJ2-7, with TRBD2 matching over 8 bases. The CDR3 has 16 residues. After removal of 0 bases from V and 7 bases from J, the junction contained 11 bases not matched to a gene. Per germline, CDR1 MNHEY and CDR2 SVGAGI. The CDR3 here is CASSYSSGGASGEQYF. CDR3 nucleotide sequence: TGTGCCAGCAGTTACTCATCCGGGGGGGCTTCGGGGGAGCAGTACTTC.

The chain employs TRBV19 and TRBJ2-2; no clear D gene. The V gene lost 6 bases and the J gene lost 5 bases, with 10 bases spanning the gap. This CDR3 region has 13 residues. Looked up from germline, CDR1 is LNHDA and CDR2 is SQIVND (reference sequence). The CDR3 sequence: CASSMALTGELFF. The CDR3 nucleotides are TGTGCCAGTAGCATGGCCTTAACCGGGGAGCTGTTTTTT.

The chain combines TRBV6-1 with TRBJ1-5, with a weak D call TRBD1 (6 bases). CDR1 is MNHNS, CDR2 SASEGT, per germline. This CDR3 region has 13 residues. Trimming removed 9 bases from V and 1 base from J, with 10 bases in between. The CDR3 region has the DNA TGTGCCAGTATGGACAGAAGCAATCAGCCCCAGCATTTT. This encodes CASMDRSNQPQHF.

The chain employs TRBV6-5 and TRBJ1-5; D is unclear. CDR3 length equals 15 residues. Trimming took 8 bases from V and 0 from J, leaving 14 bases between them. Germline loops: CDR1 MNHEY, CDR2 SVGAGI. The CDR3 coding sequence is TGTGCCAGCCGGCCGGTCTCTAGTAGCAATCAGCCCCAGCATTTT. Its protein is CASRPVSSSNQPQHF.

The genes are TRBV5-1 and TRBJ1-6; maybe TRBD1 (5 bases). This CDR3 contains 14 residues. Trimming removed 0 bases from V and 10 bases from J, with 11 bases in between. Germline CDR1 reads SGHRS; CDR2 reads YFSETQ. The CDR3 nucleotides read TGCGCCAGCAGCTTGGTGGAGACAGAATCACCCCTCCACTTT. It is translated as CASSLVETESPLHF.

The rearrangement uses TRBV7-6 and TRBJ2-5; perhaps TRBD1 as D (6 bases). The length of the CDR3 is 14 residues. The ends were cut back, 5 bases at V and 9 bases at J, with 19 bases in the middle. CDR1 is SGHVS and CDR2 is FNYEAQ in the germline V gene. CDR3 coding DNA: TGTGCCAGCAGCCGGACAGCTGAACCCAGGGCCCAGTACTTC. This gives the protein CASSRTAEPRAQYF.

The chain links TRBV6-6 to TRBJ1-2; 7 nucleotides align to TRBD1. Germline values: CDR1 MNHNY, CDR2 SVGAGI (reference sequence). This CDR3 has 14 amino acids. V was pared by 5 bases and J by 6 bases, with 9 bases of the junction left unmatched. The CDR3 reads CASSNTGTENGYTF. In DNA form, the CDR3 reads TGTGCCAGCAGTAACACCGGGACAGAAAATGGCTACACCTTC.

The chain is built from TRBV30 and TRBJ1-5, with D perhaps matching TRBD1 (5 bases). This CDR3 contains 13 residues. In germline, CDR1 is GTSNPN, CDR2 SVGIG (reference sequence). V was pared by 0 bases and J by 4 bases, with 7 bases between. Written as DNA, the CDR3 is TGTGCCTGGAGTGTACCAGGGAATCAGCCCCAGCATTTT. Protein: CAWSVPGNQPQHF. Looking up the rest from reference TRBV30 and TRBJ1-5 gives the full variable domain: SQTIHQWPATLVQPVGSPLSLECTVEGTSNPNLYWYRQAAGRGLQLLFYSVGIGQISSEVPQNLSASRPQDRQFILSSKKLLLSDSGFYLCAWSVPGNQPQHFGDGTRLSIL.

The rearrangement links TRBV2 to TRBJ2-7, with 7 bases matching TRBD2. This CDR3 has 14 residues. V was pared by 4 bases and J by 2 bases, with 5 bases of the junction left unmatched. Germline V gives CDR1 SNHLY, CDR2 FYNNEI. For the CDR3, the DNA is TGTGCCAGCAGTGTGGGGGGGTCGGCCTACGAGCAGTACTTC. Residues: CASSVGGSAYEQYF.

The chain couples TRBV4-1 to TRBJ2-3; 9 bases are shared with TRBD2. J gave up 6 bases and V 4 bases, and 11 bases lay outside the gene matches. The CDR3 covers 16 residues. CDR1 MGHRA and CDR2 YSYEKL come from the germline V gene. The CDR3 loop is CASSPSELAGSDTQYF. The CDR3 region has the DNA TGCGCCAGCAGCCCCAGCGAACTAGCGGGCTCCGATACGCAGTATTTT.

The rearrangement joins TRBV7-9 to TRBJ2-2, with 9 bases that match TRBD1. This CDR3 comprises 13 residues. The germline V gene encodes CDR1 SEHNR and CDR2 FQNEAQ (reference sequence). This CDR3 reads CAVGQGIDGELFF. CDR3 DNA sequence: TGTGCGGTCGGACAGGGGATTGACGGGGAGCTGTTTTTT.

V is TRBV5-8 and J is TRBJ2-7; 11 bases agree with TRBD1. Trimming cost V 4 bases and J 3 bases; bases outside gene matches: 6. The CDR3 spans 15 residues. Germline V lookup: CDR1 SGHTS, CDR2 YDEGEE. This CDR3 reads CASSVGQGGLYEQYF. The CDR3 DNA is TGTGCCAGCAGCGTGGGACAGGGGGGCCTCTACGAGCAGTACTTC.

The rearrangement joins TRBV14 to TRBJ2-1; 8 bases fit TRBD2. The germline V gene has CDR1 SGHDN and CDR2 FVKESK. This CDR3 contains 18 residues. J lost 2 bases, V lost 2 bases, and 11 bases had no gene match. The CDR3 DNA reads TGTGCCAGCAGCCAACGATCACTAGCGGCATTAACCTACAATGAGCAGTTCTTC. Its translation is CASSQRSLAALTYNEQFF.

The sample holds one count of this clone. The chain recombines TRBV30 with TRBJ2-1, with D possibly being TRBD2 (7 bases). CDR3 length equals 16 residues. Trimming removed 0 bases at V and 4 bases at J, with 16 bases between. In germline, CDR1 is GTSNPN, CDR2 SVGIG (reference sequence). The CDR3, as DNA: TGTGCCTGGAGTGTGAGAGGGGGGGCAACATACAATGAGCAGTTCTTC. Encoded protein: CAWSVRGGATYNEQFF.

This chain connects TRBV25-1 to TRBJ2-7, with TRBD1 identical over 8 bases. In germline, CDR1 is MGHDK, CDR2 SYGVNS. Trimming removed 3 bases from V and 5 bases from J; junction bases left unmatched: 9. The CDR3 covers 15 residues. The CDR3 DNA reads as TGTGCCAGCAGTGATCCTGACAGGGGCAGCCACGAGCAGTACTTC. It is translated as CASSDPDRGSHEQYF.

This clone occurred once. The chain has TRBV7-2 and TRBJ1-1; perhaps TRBD1 as D (5 bases). The CDR3 runs to 14 residues. CDR1 is SGHTA and CDR2 is FQGNSA in the germline V gene. V lost 5 bases to trimming and J lost 1 base, with 11 bases between them. The CDR3 reads CASSPLDRNTEAFF. CDR3 nucleotides: TGTGCCAGCAGCCCCCTTGACAGGAACACTGAAGCTTTCTTT.

This chain connects TRBV29-1 to TRBJ2-6; the D is unclear. The V and J ends lost 6 bases and 0 bases respectively, with 9 bases between them. The germline CDR1 and CDR2 sequences are SQVTM and ANQGSEA. This CDR3 spans 14 amino acids. The CDR3 DNA reads as TGCAGCGTCGATATGGCCTCTGGGGCCAACGTCCTGACTTTC. Its protein product is CSVDMASGANVLTF.

The V call is TRBV5-8, the J call TRBJ1-5; unclear D gene. The V and J ends lost 4 bases and 6 bases respectively, with 14 bases between them. Germline CDR1 is SGHTS and CDR2 is YDEGEE. The CDR3 contains 14 residues. The CDR3 is CASSAYLGSQPQHF. CDR3 sequence (DNA): TGTGCCAGCAGCGCCTACCTTGGTAGTCAGCCCCAGCATTTT.

J is TRBJ1-1 and V is TRBV6-6, with a weak D call TRBD1 (5 bases). CDR3 size: 14 residues. The V end lost 6 bases, the J end lost 1 base, and 12 bases lay between the germline ends. Germline V gene data show CDR1 as MNHNY and CDR2 as SVGAGI (reference sequence). The CDR3 coding sequence is TGTGCCAGCAGGCAGGGCCTTTGGAACACTGAAGCTTTCTTT. It encodes CASRQGLWNTEAFF.

This chain connects TRBV30 to TRBJ2-7, with D perhaps matching TRBD1 (6 bases). Germline loops: CDR1 GTSNPN, CDR2 SVGIG (reference sequence). The V end was cut by 2 bases, the J end by 0 bases, with 8 bases between. The CDR3 has 13 residues. The CDR3 DNA follows: TGTGCCTGGAGTCGAGGGGGCTCCTACGAGCAGTACTTC. This gives the protein CAWSRGGSYEQYF.

The chain employs TRBV27 and TRBJ1-5; D is possibly TRBD1 (6 bases). Germline loops: CDR1 MNHEY, CDR2 SMNVEV (reference sequence). V shed 6 bases and J shed 0 bases, with 15 bases lying between them. The CDR3 contains 16 residues. In DNA form, the CDR3 reads TGTGCCAGCAGACAGGGTGTGGGGTATAGCAATCAGCCCCAGCATTTT. Protein sequence: CASRQGVGYSNQPQHF.

The chain combines TRBV5-1 with TRBJ2-1; 8 bases map to TRBD1. The J segment lost 7 bases and the V segment lost 4 bases, leaving 13 bases of the junction unmatched. The germline V gene has CDR1 SGHRS and CDR2 YFSETQ. The CDR3 totals 16 residues. For the CDR3, the DNA is TGCGCCAGCAGCCCCCCTGACAGGGGAGGAAGGAATGAGCAGTTCTTC. Translation gives CASSPPDRGGRNEQFF.

This clone was detected once. The chain couples TRBV30 to TRBJ2-1; D possibly corresponds to TRBD2 (5 bases). The V gene lost 7 bases and the J gene lost 7 bases, with 20 bases spanning the gap. From germline, CDR1 is GTSNPN and CDR2 SVGIG (reference sequence). The CDR3 spans 14 residues. The CDR3 sequence is CASARGGLGNEQFF. For the CDR3, the DNA is TGTGCCTCCGCACGTGGAGGCCTTGGAAATGAGCAGTTCTTC.

This clone has only a few counts. The genes are TRBV29-1 and TRBJ2-5, with a weak D call TRBD1 (6 bases). This CDR3 contains 13 residues. In germline, CDR1 is SQVTM, CDR2 ANQGSEA. V was clipped by 6 bases and J by 1 base, with 12 bases between them. The CDR3 reads CSVRTGLQETQYF. The CDR3 nucleotides read TGCAGCGTCCGAACAGGGCTCCAAGAGACCCAGTACTTC.